The 17 T cell receptor beta chains below come from one sample, sequenced in a study of blood T cell repertoires in COVID-19. Method: immunoSEQ multiplex PCR; TCRdb's copy keeps in-frame clones and lacks some. Among 250,000 to 300,000 clones listed, 86% were seen once. The sequencing input was peripheral blood. The source is a woman in her twenties or thirties with active or convalescent COVID-19.

The V gene is TRBV6-5, the J gene TRBJ1-3; D is uncertain. This CDR3 is 14 amino acids long. Germline-derived CDR1 and CDR2 are MNHEY and SVGAGI. Trimming removed 2 bases at V and 1 base at J, with 6 bases between. As DNA, the CDR3 is TGTGCCAGCAGTTACCGGGGTTCTGGAAACACCATATATTTT. Translating gives CASSYRGSGNTIYF.

The CDR3 sequence is CASSQGGTGGVGEAFF. DNA for the CDR3: TGTGCCAGCAGCCAAGGGGGGACAGGGGGCGTGGGTGAAGCTTTCTTT. The genes are TRBV4-2 and TRBJ1-1; TRBD1 agrees at 12 bases. Germline V CDR1 and CDR2: LGHNA, YNFKEQ. This CDR3 contains 16 residues. J was trimmed by 7 bases and V by 1 base; bases with no gene match: 7.

The chain has TRBV3-1 (or the pseudogene TRBV3-2) and TRBJ2-3, with 8 nucleotides matching TRBD2. Germline CDR1 and CDR2: LGHDT and YNNKEL (reference sequence). The CDR3 totals 16 residues. J lost 2 bases, V lost 3 bases, and 7 bases had no gene match. Here the CDR3 DNA reads TGTGCCAGCAGCCATATGAGCGGGGGATTCACAGATACGCAGTATTTT. Translated: CASSHMSGGFTDTQYF.

The chain links TRBV30 to TRBJ2-7; the D is unclear. Germline V lookup: CDR1 GTSNPN, CDR2 SVGIG (reference sequence). This CDR3 region has 13 residues. Trimming removed 4 bases at V and 1 base at J, with 11 bases between. The CDR3 nucleotides read TGTGCCTGGACACAGCAAACTTCCTACGAGCAGTACTTC. It specifies CAWTQQTSYEQYF.

The rearrangement links TRBV4-3 to TRBJ1-2; D unclear. There are 13 residues in the CDR3. From germline, CDR1 is LGHNA and CDR2 YSLEER. V shed 4 bases and J shed 0 bases, with 6 bases lying between them. CDR3 protein: CASSLSANYGYTF. CDR3 DNA sequence: TGCGCCAGCAGCCTTTCAGCTAACTATGGCTACACCTTC.

V and J are TRBV7-9 and TRBJ2-3; tentatively, D is TRBD2 (6 bases). Germline V CDR1 and CDR2: SEHNR, FQNEAQ (reference sequence). Trimming cost V 5 bases and J 0 bases, with 9 bases left between them. This CDR3 comprises 14 residues. The CDR3 loop is CASSRLGSTDTQYF. CDR3 sequence (DNA): TGTGCCAGCAGCCGACTAGGGAGCACAGATACGCAGTATTTT.

The rearrangement links TRBV6-5 to TRBJ1-5, with D tentatively TRBD1 (6 bases). The V gene lost 8 bases and the J gene lost 9 bases, with 14 bases spanning the gap. The CDR3 runs 12 residues. Looked up from germline, CDR1 is MNHEY and CDR2 is SVGAGI. The CDR3 nucleotides are TGTGCCAGCTCAAGGGGGTTTGGGCCCCAGCATTTT. It is translated as CASSRGFGPQHF.

This chain joins TRBV10-3 and TRBJ2-5, with TRBD1 identical over 7 bases. The CDR3 length is 15 residues. Per the germline V gene, CDR1 is ENHRY and CDR2 is SYGVKD. Losses at the gene ends were 4 bases for V and 2 bases for J; bases not matched to a gene: 7. CDR3 DNA sequence: TGTGCCATCAGTGGGGAAGGGACAGAACAAGAGACCCAGTACTTC. Residues: CAISGEGTEQETQYF.

V gene TRBV5-6 combines with J gene TRBJ2-2; 10 positions agree with TRBD2. V trimming: 3 bases; J trimming: 3 bases; junction bases outside the gene matches: 8. Germline V gene lookup returns CDR1 SGHDT and CDR2 YYEEEE. The CDR3 runs to 17 residues. CDR3 nucleotides: TGTGCCAGCAGCTCGATAGGACTAGCGGCTTACACCGGGGAGCTGTTTTTT. It encodes CASSSIGLAAYTGELFF.

This clone appeared a single time. J is TRBJ2-7 and V is TRBV6-5, with D possibly TRBD1 on 7 matching bases. Per the germline V gene, CDR1 is MNHEY and CDR2 is SVGAGI. This CDR3 comprises 13 residues. The V end was cut by 6 bases, the J end by 5 bases, with 14 bases between. CDR3 residues: CASRLRGEHEQYF. As DNA, the CDR3 is TGTGCCAGCAGGCTCAGGGGGGAGCACGAGCAGTACTTC.

This chain uses TRBV7-9 with TRBJ1-5, with unresolved D. The CDR3 runs 14 residues. Germline lookup yields CDR1 SEHNR and CDR2 FQNEAQ (reference sequence). Trimming took off 3 bases at V and 2 bases at J, with 8 bases between the two ends. This CDR3 reads CASSLFEGNQPQHF. CDR3 coding DNA: TGTGCCAGCAGCTTGTTTGAGGGCAATCAGCCCCAGCATTTT.

The chain joins TRBV18 to TRBJ1-5; D is possibly TRBD1 (5 bases). Trimming took off 5 bases at V and 5 bases at J, with 10 bases between the two ends. Germline-derived CDR1 and CDR2 are KGHSH and LQKENI. The length of the CDR3 is 13 residues. The CDR3 is CASSSRADQPQHF. As DNA, the CDR3 is TGTGCCAGCTCAAGCAGGGCGGATCAGCCCCAGCATTTT.

This chain uses TRBV18 with TRBJ1-2; D is possibly TRBD1 (6 bases). This CDR3 spans 14 amino acids. CDR1 and CDR2 (germline): KGHSH, LQKENI. Trimming removed 0 bases at V and 4 bases at J, with 9 bases between. The CDR3 DNA sequence: TGTGCCAGCTCACCACCGACAGGAACCTATGGCTACACCTTC. This translates into CASSPPTGTYGYTF.

V gene TRBV7-2 combines with J gene TRBJ1-1; D remains unclear. V lost 1 base, J lost 2 bases, and 11 bases lay in between. CDR1 and CDR2 from the germline V gene are SGHTA and FQGNSA. The CDR3 has 15 amino acids. The CDR3 sequence is CASSLVGGVNTEAFF. For the CDR3, the DNA is TGTGCCAGCAGCTTAGTTGGCGGCGTAAACACTGAAGCTTTCTTT.

The chain links TRBV27 to TRBJ1-2; D gene unclear. From germline, CDR1 is MNHEY and CDR2 SMNVEV (reference sequence). The CDR3 has 13 amino acids. V was trimmed by 6 bases and J by 0 bases, leaving 8 bases between them. CDR3 region: CASRFGTNYGYTF. The CDR3 nucleotides read TGTGCCAGCAGATTCGGGACTAACTATGGCTACACCTTC.

The CDR3 nucleotides are TGTGCCAGCAGTTATGACCCCTTGGACAGTCCATCCTCCTACGAGCAGTACTTC. Residues: CASSYDPLDSPSSYEQYF. The rearrangement joins TRBV6-2 or TRBV6-3 to TRBJ2-7; D is possibly TRBD1 (6 bases). V was pared by 3 bases and J by 0 bases, with 21 bases between. Germline values: CDR1 MNHEY, CDR2 SVGEGT. The CDR3 runs to 18 residues.

This chain links TRBV6-2 or TRBV6-3 with TRBJ2-6; no reliable D call. The ends were cut back, 5 bases at V and 2 bases at J, with 4 bases in the middle. CDR1 and CDR2 from the germline V gene are MNHEY and SVGEGT. The CDR3 is made up of 13 amino acids. Written as DNA, the CDR3 is TGTGCCAGCAGTCGAGCTGGGGCCAACGTCCTGACTTTC. It is translated as CASSRAGANVLTF.